The 24 T cell receptor beta chains below all came from one sample that was sequenced in a study of blood T cell repertoires in COVID-19. Libraries were prepared by immunoSEQ multiplex PCR; TCRdb keeps only in-frame clonotypes and omits some of them. The sample has nearly 200,000 clones; 84% are singletons. Sequences were obtained from peripheral blood. Receptor source: a woman aged 70-85 years with active or convalescent COVID-19.

The J gene is TRBJ2-1, the V gene TRBV4-1, with 12 bases lining up with TRBD2. With 1 base clipped from V and 7 bases from J, the junction kept 11 bases outside the gene matches. The germline V gene has CDR1 MGHRA and CDR2 YSYEKL. This CDR3 comprises 18 residues. The CDR3, as DNA: TGCGCCAGCAGCCAAGGGGGACTAGCGGGTAACAGAGGGAATGAGCAGTTCTTC. Protein: CASSQGGLAGNRGNEQFF.

This CDR3 reads CASSPGQLAGLRETQYF. CDR3 DNA: TGTGCCAGCAGCCCTGGCCAACTAGCGGGCTTACGGGAGACCCAGTACTTC. This chain uses TRBV28 with TRBJ2-5, with 9 bases fitting TRBD2. After removal of 6 bases from V and 5 bases from J, the junction contained 16 bases not matched to a gene. The CDR3 is 17 residues long. Germline assignment: CDR1 MDHEN and CDR2 SYDVKM.

The rearrangement links TRBV19 to TRBJ1-5; tentatively, D is TRBD1 (6 bases). The CDR3 is made up of 14 amino acids. V lost 8 bases, J lost 2 bases, and 13 bases lay in between. CDR1 is LNHDA and CDR2 is SQIVND in the germline V gene (reference sequence). The CDR3 coding sequence is TGTGCCAGTGGGGGGGGGCTTGGCAATCAGCCCCAGCATTTT. It translates to CASGGGLGNQPQHF.

The chain links TRBV11-1 to TRBJ2-7; 8 nucleotides match TRBD1. V shed 0 bases and J 5 bases; nucleotides not matched to a gene: 6. The germline V gene encodes CDR1 SGHAT and CDR2 FQDESV (reference sequence). The CDR3 is 15 residues long. As DNA, the CDR3 is TGTGCCAGCAGCTTAGCTGTGACAGGGGCCAACGAGCAGTACTTC. Its translation is CASSLAVTGANEQYF.

The genes are TRBV3-1 (or the pseudogene TRBV3-2) and TRBJ2-7; D is unresolved. The CDR3 runs 14 residues. Trimming left V 1 base short and J 7 bases short, with 14 bases between. The germline gives CDR1 LGHDT, CDR2 YNNKEL (reference sequence). CDR3 sequence (DNA): TGTGCCAGCAGCCAAGCGGTAGCAGCAGATGAGCAGTACTTC. Translated: CASSQAVAADEQYF.

V usage is TRBV5-1 and J usage is TRBJ2-7; tentatively, D is TRBD2 (6 bases). Trimming cost V 2 bases and J 7 bases, with 19 bases left between them. The germline CDR1 and CDR2 sequences are SGHRS and YFSETQ. The CDR3 extends over 15 amino acids. The CDR3 here is CASSLLAVGVGEQYF. In DNA, the CDR3 is TGCGCCAGCAGCTTACTAGCCGTTGGGGTGGGGGAGCAGTACTTC.

This chain uses TRBV11-2 with TRBJ2-7, with D perhaps matching TRBD2 (6 bases). The ends were cut back, 5 bases at V and 1 base at J, with 21 bases in the middle. Germline-derived CDR1 and CDR2 are SGHAT and FQNNGV. The CDR3 has 17 amino acids. The CDR3 protein is CASSGGTSSPNSYEQYF. For the CDR3, the DNA is TGTGCCAGCAGCGGAGGGACCTCGAGTCCGAATTCCTACGAGCAGTACTTC.

The rearrangement joins TRBV24-1 to TRBJ2-1; possibly TRBD1 for D (6 bases). This CDR3 has 15 amino acids. The germline gives CDR1 KGHDR, CDR2 SFDVKD. Trimming took 5 bases from V and 4 from J, leaving 14 bases between them. The CDR3 DNA reads as TGTGCCACCAGTGTCTGGGGGCCGGGGTACAATGAGCAGTTCTTC. Amino acids: CATSVWGPGYNEQFF.

The chain uses TRBV28 and TRBJ2-1, with TRBD2 matching over 7 bases. CDR1 and CDR2 from the germline V gene are MDHEN and SYDVKM. Germline trimming cut 4 bases from V and 1 base from J; bases unmatched to any gene: 7. The CDR3 totals 16 residues. The CDR3 DNA follows: TGTGCCAGCAGTTCAAGGACTAGTCATTCCTACAATGAGCAGTTCTTC. Amino acids: CASSSRTSHSYNEQFF.

J is TRBJ1-2 and V is TRBV19; D gene unclear. This CDR3 contains 11 residues. The V end was cut by 3 bases, the J end by 8 bases, with 7 bases between. Germline CDR1 reads LNHDA; CDR2 reads SQIVND (reference sequence). In nucleotides, the CDR3 is TGTGCCAGTAGTATTTCGGGGGGCTACACCTTC. It encodes CASSISGGYTF.

The chain is built from TRBV7-9 and TRBJ2-1; D is unclear. Germline lookup yields CDR1 SEHNR and CDR2 FQNEAQ (reference sequence). There are 14 residues in the CDR3. V was trimmed by 2 bases and J by 7 bases, leaving 12 bases between them. CDR3 loop: CASSLSGASNEQFF. CDR3 DNA sequence: TGTGCCAGCAGCTTATCCGGAGCCTCAAATGAGCAGTTCTTC.

This clone was observed a single time. The rearrangement uses TRBV27 and TRBJ1-1; D is perhaps TRBD1 (5 bases). Germline V gives CDR1 MNHEY, CDR2 SMNVEV (reference sequence). The CDR3 loop spans 14 amino acids. Trimming took 5 bases from V and 1 from J, leaving 11 bases between them. CDR3 region: CASSPLTENTEAFF. The DNA for the CDR3 is TGTGCCAGCAGTCCCCTGACAGAGAACACTGAAGCTTTCTTT.

V gene TRBV24-1 combines with J gene TRBJ1-2, with D possibly TRBD1 on 6 matching bases. The ends were cut back, 5 bases at V and 9 bases at J, with 15 bases in the middle. Germline V CDR1 and CDR2: KGHDR, SFDVKD. The length of the CDR3 is 13 residues. CDR3 DNA sequence: TGTGCCACCAGTGGATCCGTGGACAGCCGCTACACCTTC. Protein product: CATSGSVDSRYTF.

The gene calls are TRBV5-4 and TRBJ2-1, with 14 positions matching TRBD2. V lost 4 bases and J lost 9; bases outside the gene matches: 9. The CDR3 totals 16 residues. CDR1 SGHNT and CDR2 YYREEE come from the germline V gene (reference sequence). CDR3 residues: CASSLGLAGARGEQFF. CDR3 nucleotide sequence: TGTGCCAGCAGCCTGGGACTAGCGGGAGCGCGGGGTGAGCAGTTCTTC.

V is TRBV5-1 and J is TRBJ2-2; 8 bases fit TRBD2. J lost 10 bases, V lost 5 bases, and 13 bases had no gene match. The germline V gene has CDR1 SGHRS and CDR2 YFSETQ. The CDR3 covers 15 residues. CDR3 amino acids: CASRSQLAEFEELFF. The CDR3 DNA sequence: TGCGCCAGCAGATCACAACTAGCGGAGTTTGAGGAGCTGTTTTTT.

V gene TRBV3-1 (or the pseudogene TRBV3-2) combines with J gene TRBJ1-1; maybe TRBD1 (5 bases). Deletions cut 4 bases from V and 8 bases from J, with 11 bases between. Looked up from germline, CDR1 is LGHDT and CDR2 is YNNKEL (reference sequence). This CDR3 region has 12 residues. CDR3 sequence (DNA): TGTGCCAGCAGCCTAAGAAACAGGGAAGCTTTCTTT. Translated, it gives CASSLRNREAFF.

In this sample, this clone turned up once. The chain employs TRBV3-1 (or the pseudogene TRBV3-2) and TRBJ2-7, with 8 bases lining up with TRBD2. This CDR3 is built from 14 residues. Trimming cost V 2 bases and J 6 bases; bases outside gene matches: 6. Germline lookup yields CDR1 LGHDT and CDR2 YNNKEL (reference sequence). CDR3 bases: TGTGCCAGCAGCCAACGGACAAGCGGGGGCGAGCAGTACTTC. This codes for CASSQRTSGGEQYF.

The gene calls are TRBV3-1 (or the pseudogene TRBV3-2) and TRBJ2-1, with 7 bases fitting TRBD2. J was trimmed by 0 bases and V by 2 bases; bases with no gene match: 4. This CDR3 region has 16 residues. Germline V CDR1 and CDR2: LGHDT, YNNKEL (reference sequence). The CDR3 DNA sequence: TGTGCCAGCAGCCAACGGGCTAGCGGCTCCTACAATGAGCAGTTCTTC. Residues: CASSQRASGSYNEQFF.

The chain carries TRBV5-1 and TRBJ1-3; 7 bases fit TRBD1. Germline V CDR1 and CDR2: SGHRS, YFSETQ. The CDR3 sequence is 16 residues long. V trimming: 0 bases; J trimming: 4 bases; junction bases outside the gene matches: 7. Written as DNA, the CDR3 is TGCGCCAGCAGCTTGGGACCGACAGGGACAGGAAACACCATATATTTT. Encoded protein: CASSLGPTGTGNTIYF.

The rearrangement uses TRBV5-1 and TRBJ2-2; TRBD1 is a possible D gene (5 bases). This CDR3 comprises 16 residues. V shed 3 bases and J shed 5 bases, with 17 bases lying between them. Germline CDR1 and CDR2: SGHRS and YFSETQ. The CDR3 nucleotides are TGCGCCAGCAGCTACGGACACCTTCAAGTAACCGGGGAGCTGTTTTTT. Translation: CASSYGHLQVTGELFF.

In this sample, this clone turned up once. The chain employs TRBV7-9 and TRBJ1-3, with 10 bases lining up with TRBD1. The V and J ends lost 5 bases and 4 bases, in that order; junction bases with no gene match: 5. Germline V lookup: CDR1 SEHNR, CDR2 FQNEAQ (reference sequence). CDR3 size: 15 residues. Here the CDR3 reads CASSRGQGTGNTIYF. The CDR3 nucleotides are TGTGCCAGCAGCAGGGGACAGGGGACAGGAAACACCATATATTTT. The full variable domain, in which reference TRBV7-9 and TRBJ1-3 provide the parts outside the CDR3, is DTGVSQNPRHKITKRGQNVTFRCDPISEHNRLYWYRQTLGQGPEFLTYFQNEAQLEKSRLLSDRFSAERPKGSFSTLEIQRTEQGDSAMYLCASSRGQGTGNTIYFGEGSWLTVV.

The rearrangement uses TRBV2 and TRBJ2-7; D not certain. Germline V gene lookup returns CDR1 SNHLY and CDR2 FYNNEI. Trimming shortened V by 1 base and J by 5 bases, and 18 bases separated the two germline ends. CDR3 length: 16 residues. The CDR3 here is CASSEVQRLNSDEQYF. The CDR3 bases are TGTGCCAGCAGTGAAGTGCAGCGCCTGAACTCGGACGAGCAGTACTTC.

The chain is built from TRBV19 and TRBJ2-2, with TRBD2 matching 11 bases. Germline assignment: CDR1 LNHDA and CDR2 SQIVND (reference sequence). J was trimmed by 5 bases and V by 5 bases; bases with no gene match: 4. The CDR3 loop spans 15 amino acids. CDR3 DNA: TGTGCCAGTAGTCCTAGGACTAGCGGGACCGGGGAGCTGTTTTTT. Translating gives CASSPRTSGTGELFF.

This clone has a count of ten or more. The rearrangement uses TRBV19 and TRBJ2-5, with 10 bases matching TRBD1. V was pared by 4 bases and J by 5 bases, with 4 bases of the junction left unmatched. This CDR3 region has 14 residues. Per the germline V gene, CDR1 is LNHDA and CDR2 is SQIVND (reference sequence). CDR3 sequence (DNA): TGTGCCAGTAGTACCGGGACAGGGGCCGAGACCCAGTACTTC. Amino acids: CASSTGTGAETQYF.